The 15 T cell receptor beta chains below all came from one sample that was sequenced in a study of beta chain features in type 1 diabetes. Sequencing targeted expressed TCRB transcripts, as all isolated RNA had been reverse transcribed. The assay was immunoSEQ multiplex PCR, and TCRdb's table has in-frame clones only and misses some. The table shows some 200,000 clones, with under 13% occurring only once. The material sequenced was central memory CD4+ T cells from blood. These TCRs come from a man between 18 and 29 years old in good health.

The V call is TRBV7-2, the J call TRBJ2-7; 12 bases map to TRBD1. The germline gives CDR1 SGHTA, CDR2 FQGNSA. CDR3 length: 15 amino acids. Unmatched junction bases numbered 6, after V lost 6 bases and J lost 3 bases. The CDR3 sequence is CASSPRDRGLYEQYF. In DNA, the CDR3 is TGTGCCAGCAGTCCCCGGGACAGGGGGCTCTACGAGCAGTACTTC.

The sample holds a few counts of this clone. V gene TRBV7-2 combines with J gene TRBJ1-5; tentative D call: TRBD1 (5 bases). CDR3 length: 14 amino acids. Germline V gene lookup returns CDR1 SGHTA and CDR2 FQGNSA. V was pared by 5 bases and J by 1 base, with 9 bases between. The CDR3 protein is CASSPNRSNQPQHF. The CDR3 DNA reads TGTGCCAGCAGCCCCAACAGGAGCAATCAGCCCCAGCATTTT.

The chain couples TRBV4-1 to TRBJ2-3, with 8 bases fitting TRBD1. The germline V gene encodes CDR1 MGHRA and CDR2 YSYEKL. The CDR3 has 16 amino acids. Trimming at V came to 0 bases and at J to 2 bases, leaving 4 bases not matched to a gene. The CDR3 here is CASSQDWTGFTDTQYF. CDR3 DNA sequence: TGCGCCAGCAGCCAAGATTGGACAGGGTTCACAGATACGCAGTATTTT.

This clone was detected a few times. The chain couples TRBV4-3 to TRBJ2-7; D uncertain. Trimming stripped 0 bases from V and 2 bases from J, with 20 bases between. The CDR3 contains 18 residues. Germline loops: CDR1 LGHNA, CDR2 YSLEER. The CDR3 loop reads CASSQDSMAAWAPYEQYF. As DNA, the CDR3 is TGCGCCAGCAGCCAAGACTCCATGGCCGCTTGGGCACCCTACGAGCAGTACTTC.

The J gene is TRBJ2-7, the V gene TRBV6-1, with 8 bases identical to TRBD2. With 6 bases clipped from V and 2 bases from J, the junction kept 9 bases outside the gene matches. CDR3 length: 15 residues. CDR1 is MNHNS and CDR2 is SASEGT in the germline V gene. In DNA, the CDR3 is TGTGCCAGCAGACAGATAAAGACTAGCGCCTACGAGCAGTACTTC. Protein sequence: CASRQIKTSAYEQYF.

This clone has a handful of counts. This chain connects TRBV5-1 to TRBJ2-5, with TRBD1 matching over 7 bases. Germline assignment: CDR1 SGHRS and CDR2 YFSETQ. This CDR3 spans 15 amino acids. V was clipped by 3 bases and J by 4 bases; unmatched bases: 9. The CDR3 nucleotides are TGCGCCAGCAGCTCCGGGACAGATTTCCCAGAGACCCAGTACTTC. It codes for CASSSGTDFPETQYF.

This clone was seen only a few times. The V call is TRBV19, the J call TRBJ2-6, with a tentative D call TRBD1 (5 bases). This CDR3 has 15 residues. The V and J ends lost 4 bases and 0 bases respectively, with 7 bases between them. The V gene's germline CDR1 is LNHDA and CDR2 SQIVND (reference sequence). The CDR3 reads CASSNQGSGANVLTF. Written as DNA, the CDR3 is TGTGCCAGTAGTAATCAGGGCTCTGGGGCCAACGTCCTGACTTTC.

This clone was observed a few times. V and J are TRBV28 and TRBJ1-5; 7 bases match TRBD1. The CDR3 runs to 15 residues. Germline loops: CDR1 MDHEN, CDR2 SYDVKM. The ends lost 3 bases at V and 5 bases at J; junction bases unmatched: 7. CDR3 nucleotide sequence: TGTGCCAGCAGTTTTTTTACAGGGGCATATCAGCCCCAGCATTTT. It codes for CASSFFTGAYQPQHF.

This chain joins TRBV27 and TRBJ2-6; 7 nucleotides align to TRBD2. Germline CDR1 MNHEY, CDR2 SMNVEV (reference sequence). Trimming removed 4 bases from V and 0 bases from J; junction bases left unmatched: 15. This CDR3 is built from 20 residues. Written as DNA, the CDR3 is TGTGCCAGCAGTTCGACGAAAGCGGGACTTCTCTACTCTGGGGCCAACGTCCTGACTTTC. This encodes CASSSTKAGLLYSGANVLTF.

This clone occurred a few times. Here the CDR3 reads CSVKGLAGDSYEQYF. As DNA, the CDR3 is TGCAGCGTGAAAGGACTAGCGGGGGACTCCTACGAGCAGTACTTC. The chain links TRBV29-1 to TRBJ2-7; the match to TRBD2 covers 13 bases. From germline, CDR1 is SQVTM and CDR2 ANQGSEA. The CDR3 spans 15 residues. Trimming removed 6 bases from V and 0 bases from J; junction bases left unmatched: 5.

This clone was seen a few times. The chain couples TRBV4-3 to TRBJ2-7, with TRBD2 matching over 8 bases. The CDR3 covers 15 residues. The V gene end was trimmed by 0 bases and the J gene end by 2 bases; junction bases not matched to a gene: 3. Germline-derived CDR1 and CDR2 are LGHNA and YSLEER. Here the CDR3 reads CASSQDRRGAYEQYF. The CDR3 DNA reads TGCGCCAGCAGCCAAGATCGGCGGGGGGCCTACGAGCAGTACTTC.

The chain links TRBV5-1 to TRBJ2-5; 8 bases agree with TRBD1. Germline-derived CDR1 and CDR2 are SGHRS and YFSETQ. This CDR3 region has 16 residues. Trimming cost V 4 bases and J 2 bases; bases outside gene matches: 10. CDR3 sequence reads: CASSLGTGSGQETQYF. The CDR3 DNA is TGCGCCAGCAGCCTCGGGACAGGTTCGGGACAAGAGACCCAGTACTTC.

This chain connects TRBV18 to TRBJ2-7; D could derive from TRBD1 or TRBD2 (5 bases each). This CDR3 region has 14 residues. V was trimmed by 0 bases and J by 5 bases, leaving 11 bases between them. Germline assignment: CDR1 KGHSH and CDR2 LQKENI. The CDR3: CASSPPFGDHEQYF. The DNA of the CDR3 is TGTGCCAGCTCACCACCGTTCGGGGACCACGAGCAGTACTTC.

V usage is TRBV14 and J usage is TRBJ2-3; D gene ambiguous. Deletions cut 1 base from V and 2 bases from J, with 10 bases between. In germline, CDR1 is SGHDN, CDR2 FVKESK. The CDR3 runs to 15 residues. This CDR3 reads CASSQVHTYTDTQYF. Here the CDR3 DNA reads TGTGCCAGCAGCCAAGTTCATACGTACACAGATACGCAGTATTTT.

J is TRBJ2-7 and V is TRBV7-8; 11 nucleotides line up with TRBD1. CDR1 and CDR2 (germline): SGHVS, FQNEAQ. After removal of 5 bases from V and 4 bases from J, the junction contained 10 bases not matched to a gene. The CDR3 has 16 residues. This CDR3 is CASSPLWTGGEYEQYF. The CDR3 DNA is TGTGCCAGCAGCCCCCTTTGGACAGGGGGCGAATACGAGCAGTACTTC.